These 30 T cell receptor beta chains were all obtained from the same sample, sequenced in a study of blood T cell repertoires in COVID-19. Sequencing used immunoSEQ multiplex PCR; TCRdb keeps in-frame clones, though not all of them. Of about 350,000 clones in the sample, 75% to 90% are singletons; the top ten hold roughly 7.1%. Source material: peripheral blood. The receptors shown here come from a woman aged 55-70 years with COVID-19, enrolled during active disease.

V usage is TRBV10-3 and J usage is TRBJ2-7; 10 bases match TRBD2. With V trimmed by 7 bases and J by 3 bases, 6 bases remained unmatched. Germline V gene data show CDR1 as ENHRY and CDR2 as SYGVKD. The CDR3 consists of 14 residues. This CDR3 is CAINEAGGVYEQYF. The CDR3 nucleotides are TGTGCCATCAACGAAGCGGGGGGGGTCTACGAGCAGTACTTC.

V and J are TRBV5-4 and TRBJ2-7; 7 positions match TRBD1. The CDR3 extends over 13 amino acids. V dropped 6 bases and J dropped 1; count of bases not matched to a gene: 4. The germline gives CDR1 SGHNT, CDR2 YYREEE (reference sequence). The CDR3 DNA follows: TGTGCCAGCAAACTGACAGGGTCCTACGAGCAGTACTTC. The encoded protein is CASKLTGSYEQYF.

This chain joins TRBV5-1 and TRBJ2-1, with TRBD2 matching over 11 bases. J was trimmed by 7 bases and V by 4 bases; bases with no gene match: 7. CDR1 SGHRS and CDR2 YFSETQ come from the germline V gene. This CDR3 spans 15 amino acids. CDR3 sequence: CASSRIAGGQNEQFF. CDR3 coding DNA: TGCGCCAGCAGCCGGATAGCGGGGGGGCAAAATGAGCAGTTCTTC.

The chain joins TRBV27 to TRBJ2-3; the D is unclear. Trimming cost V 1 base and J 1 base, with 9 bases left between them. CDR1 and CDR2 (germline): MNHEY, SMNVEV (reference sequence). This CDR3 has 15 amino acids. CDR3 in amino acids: CASSLYLFGTDTQYF. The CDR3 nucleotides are TGTGCCAGCAGTTTATATCTATTCGGCACAGATACGCAGTATTTT.

Here the CDR3 reads CASSLNRRYSGANVLTF. The DNA of the CDR3 is TGTGCCAGCAGCTTAAACAGAAGGTATTCTGGGGCCAACGTCCTGACTTTC. V is TRBV7-9 and J is TRBJ2-6; no clear D gene. The CDR3 is 17 residues long. V shed 2 bases and J shed 1 base, with 12 bases lying between them. Germline lookup yields CDR1 SEHNR and CDR2 FQNEAQ (reference sequence).

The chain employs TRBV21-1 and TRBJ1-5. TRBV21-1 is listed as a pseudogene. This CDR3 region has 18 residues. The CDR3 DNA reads TGTGCCAGCAGCAAAATACCCCCCAAGGGACTAAGCAATCAGCCCCAGCATTTT. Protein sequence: CASSKIPPKGLSNQPQHF.

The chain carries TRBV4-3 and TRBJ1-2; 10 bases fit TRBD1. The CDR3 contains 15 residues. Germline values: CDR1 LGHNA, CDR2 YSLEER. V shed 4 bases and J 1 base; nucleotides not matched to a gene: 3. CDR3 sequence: CASSPRTGGNYGYTF. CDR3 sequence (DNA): TGCGCCAGCAGCCCCCGGACAGGGGGTAACTATGGCTACACCTTC.

CDR3 region: CASRGAWETQYF. The CDR3 DNA follows: TGTGCCAGCAGGGGGGCGTGGGAGACCCAGTACTTC. The chain uses TRBV6-5 and TRBJ2-5, with D possibly TRBD1 on 6 matching bases. This CDR3 is 12 amino acids long. Trimming cost V 6 bases and J 5 bases, with 10 bases left between them. Germline CDR1 reads MNHEY; CDR2 reads SVGAGI.

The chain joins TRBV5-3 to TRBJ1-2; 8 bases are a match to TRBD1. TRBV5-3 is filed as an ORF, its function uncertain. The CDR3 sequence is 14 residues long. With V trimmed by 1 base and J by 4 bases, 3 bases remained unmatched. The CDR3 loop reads CARSLRTGTYGYTF. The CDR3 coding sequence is TGTGCCAGAAGCTTGCGGACAGGGACCTATGGCTACACCTTC.

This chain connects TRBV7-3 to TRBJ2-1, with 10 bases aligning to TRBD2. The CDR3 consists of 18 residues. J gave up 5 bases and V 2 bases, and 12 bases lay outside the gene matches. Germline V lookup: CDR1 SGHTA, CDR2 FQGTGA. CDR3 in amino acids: CASSLQSGGAPDDNEQFF. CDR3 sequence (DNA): TGTGCCAGCAGCTTACAAAGCGGGGGGGCCCCCGACGACAATGAGCAGTTCTTC.

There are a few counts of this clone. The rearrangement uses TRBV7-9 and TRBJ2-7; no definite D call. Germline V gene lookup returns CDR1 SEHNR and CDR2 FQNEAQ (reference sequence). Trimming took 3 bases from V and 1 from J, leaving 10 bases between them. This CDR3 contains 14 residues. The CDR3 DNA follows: TGTGCCAGCAGCTTTCCCGCCGGGTCCTACGAGCAGTACTTC. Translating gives CASSFPAGSYEQYF.

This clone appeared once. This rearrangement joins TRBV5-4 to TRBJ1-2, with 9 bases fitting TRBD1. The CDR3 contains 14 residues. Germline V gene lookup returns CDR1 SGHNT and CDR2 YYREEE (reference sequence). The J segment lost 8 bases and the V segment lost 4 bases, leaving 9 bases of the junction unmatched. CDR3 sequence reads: CASSPGQGLAGYTF. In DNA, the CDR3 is TGTGCCAGCAGCCCCGGACAGGGGCTTGCGGGCTACACCTTC.

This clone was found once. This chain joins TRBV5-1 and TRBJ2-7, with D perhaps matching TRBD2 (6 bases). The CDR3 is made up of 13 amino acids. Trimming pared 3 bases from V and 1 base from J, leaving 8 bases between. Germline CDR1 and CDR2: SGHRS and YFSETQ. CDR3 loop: CASSWDLSYEQYF. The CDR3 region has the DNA TGCGCCAGCAGCTGGGACTTATCCTACGAGCAGTACTTC. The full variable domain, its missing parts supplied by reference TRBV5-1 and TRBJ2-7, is KAGVTQTPRYLIKTRGQQVTLSCSPISGHRSVSWYQQTPGQGLQFLFEYFSETQRNKGNFPGRFSGRQFSNSRSEMNVSTLELGDSALYLCASSWDLSYEQYFGPGTRLTVT.

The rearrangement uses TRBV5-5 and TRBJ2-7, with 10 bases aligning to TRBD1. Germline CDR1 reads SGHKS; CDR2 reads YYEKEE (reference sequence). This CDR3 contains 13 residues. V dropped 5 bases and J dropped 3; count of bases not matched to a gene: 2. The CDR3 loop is CASSGQGGYEQYF. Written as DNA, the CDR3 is TGTGCCAGCAGTGGACAGGGGGGCTACGAGCAGTACTTC.

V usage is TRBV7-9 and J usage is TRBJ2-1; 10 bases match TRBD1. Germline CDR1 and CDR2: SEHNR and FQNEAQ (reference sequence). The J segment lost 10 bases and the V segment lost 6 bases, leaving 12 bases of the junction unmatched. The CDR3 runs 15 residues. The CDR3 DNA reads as TGTGCCAGCAGGCCTCCGGGACAGGGGTGGGAAGAGCAGTTCTTC. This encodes CASRPPGQGWEEQFF.

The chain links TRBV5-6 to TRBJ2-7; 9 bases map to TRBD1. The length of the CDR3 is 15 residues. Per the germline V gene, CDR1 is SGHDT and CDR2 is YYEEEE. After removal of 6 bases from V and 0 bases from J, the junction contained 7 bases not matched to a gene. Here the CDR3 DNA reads TGTGCCAGCACCCTTTTGGGACAGGGCTCCTACGAGCAGTACTTC. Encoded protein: CASTLLGQGSYEQYF.

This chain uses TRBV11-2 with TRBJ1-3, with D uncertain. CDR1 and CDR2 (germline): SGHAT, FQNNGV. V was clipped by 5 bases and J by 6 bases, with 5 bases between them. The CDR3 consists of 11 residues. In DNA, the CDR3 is TGTGCCAGCAGCGCACTAAACACCATATATTTT. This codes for CASSALNTIYF.

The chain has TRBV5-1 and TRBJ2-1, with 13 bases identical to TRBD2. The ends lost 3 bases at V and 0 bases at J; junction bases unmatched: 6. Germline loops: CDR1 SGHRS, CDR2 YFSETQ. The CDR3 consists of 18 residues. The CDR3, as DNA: TGCGCCAGCAGCTATACTAGCGGGGGGGTAAGCTCCTACAATGAGCAGTTCTTC. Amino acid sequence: CASSYTSGGVSSYNEQFF.

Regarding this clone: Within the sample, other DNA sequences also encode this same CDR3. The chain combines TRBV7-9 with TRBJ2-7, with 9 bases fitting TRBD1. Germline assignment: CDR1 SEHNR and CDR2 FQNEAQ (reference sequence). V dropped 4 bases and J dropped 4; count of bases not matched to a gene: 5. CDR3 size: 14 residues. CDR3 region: CASSSDRGDYEQYF. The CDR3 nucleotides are TGTGCCAGCAGCTCAGACAGGGGGGATTACGAGCAGTACTTC.

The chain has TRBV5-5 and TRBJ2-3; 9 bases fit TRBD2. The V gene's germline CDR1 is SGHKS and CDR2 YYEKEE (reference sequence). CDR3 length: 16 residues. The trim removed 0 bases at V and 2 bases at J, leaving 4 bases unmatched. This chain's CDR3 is CASSLVSGGNTDTQYF. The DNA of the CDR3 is TGTGCCAGCAGCTTGGTTAGCGGGGGTAACACAGATACGCAGTATTTT. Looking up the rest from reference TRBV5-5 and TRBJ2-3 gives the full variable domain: DAGVTQSPTHLIKTRGQQVTLRCSPISGHKSVSWYQQVLGQGPQFIFQYYEKEERGRGNFPDRFSARQFPNYSSELNVNALLLGDSALYLCASSLVSGGNTDTQYFGPGTRLTVL.

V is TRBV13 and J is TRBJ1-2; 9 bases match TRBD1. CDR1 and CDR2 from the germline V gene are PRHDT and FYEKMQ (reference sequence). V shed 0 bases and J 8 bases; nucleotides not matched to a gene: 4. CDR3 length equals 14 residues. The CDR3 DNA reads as TGTGCCAGCAGCTTAGGCGGGACAGGGCGAGGCTACACCTTC. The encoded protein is CASSLGGTGRGYTF.

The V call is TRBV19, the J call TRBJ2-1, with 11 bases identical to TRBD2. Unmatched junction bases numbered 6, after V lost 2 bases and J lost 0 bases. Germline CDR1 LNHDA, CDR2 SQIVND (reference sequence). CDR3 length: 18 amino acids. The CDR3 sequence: CASSILLAGVTSYNEQFF. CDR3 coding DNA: TGTGCCAGTAGTATACTACTAGCGGGGGTGACCTCCTACAATGAGCAGTTCTTC.

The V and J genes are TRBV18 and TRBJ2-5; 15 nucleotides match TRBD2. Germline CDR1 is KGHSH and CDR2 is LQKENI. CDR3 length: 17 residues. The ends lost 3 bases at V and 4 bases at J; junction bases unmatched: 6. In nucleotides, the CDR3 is TGTGCCAGCTCACCGGGACTAGCGGGGGGCGGAGGAGAGACCCAGTACTTC. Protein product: CASSPGLAGGGGETQYF.

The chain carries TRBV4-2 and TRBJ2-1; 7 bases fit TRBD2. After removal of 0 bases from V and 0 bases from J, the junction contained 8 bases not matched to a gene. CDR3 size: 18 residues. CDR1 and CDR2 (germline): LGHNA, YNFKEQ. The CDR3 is CASSQDPGGSASYNEQFF. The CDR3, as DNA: TGTGCCAGCAGCCAAGATCCCGGGGGGTCGGCCTCCTACAATGAGCAGTTCTTC.

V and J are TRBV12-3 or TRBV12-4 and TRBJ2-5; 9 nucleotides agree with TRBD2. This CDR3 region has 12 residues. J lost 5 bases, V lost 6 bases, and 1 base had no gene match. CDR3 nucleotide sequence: TGTGCCAGCAGGCTAGCGGGGGAGACCCAGTACTTC. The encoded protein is CASRLAGETQYF.

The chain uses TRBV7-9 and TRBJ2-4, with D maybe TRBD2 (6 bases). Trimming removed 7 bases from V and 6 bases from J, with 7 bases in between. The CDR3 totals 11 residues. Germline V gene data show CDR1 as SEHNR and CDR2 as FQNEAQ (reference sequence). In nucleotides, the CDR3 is TGTGCCAGCACGCGGGGAAACATTCAGTACTTC. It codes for CASTRGNIQYF.

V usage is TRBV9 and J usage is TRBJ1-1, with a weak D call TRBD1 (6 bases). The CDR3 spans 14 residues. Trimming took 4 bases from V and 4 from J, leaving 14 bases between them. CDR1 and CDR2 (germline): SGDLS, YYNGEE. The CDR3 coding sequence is TGTGCCAGCAGCCCCCCGACAGGTACCACTGAAGCTTTCTTT. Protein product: CASSPPTGTTEAFF.

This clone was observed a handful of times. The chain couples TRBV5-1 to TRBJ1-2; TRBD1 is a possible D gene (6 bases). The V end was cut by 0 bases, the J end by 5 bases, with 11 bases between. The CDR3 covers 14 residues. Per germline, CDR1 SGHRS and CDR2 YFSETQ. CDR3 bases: TGCGCCAGCAGCTTGGCATCAGGGGATTATGGCTACACCTTC. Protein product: CASSLASGDYGYTF.

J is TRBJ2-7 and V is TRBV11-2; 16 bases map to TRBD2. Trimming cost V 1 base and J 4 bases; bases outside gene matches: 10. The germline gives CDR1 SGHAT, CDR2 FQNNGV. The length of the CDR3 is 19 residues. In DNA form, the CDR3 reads TGTGCCAGCAGCTTAGTCTTGGGGACTAGCGGGGGGGCAGGGTACGAGCAGTACTTC. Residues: CASSLVLGTSGGAGYEQYF. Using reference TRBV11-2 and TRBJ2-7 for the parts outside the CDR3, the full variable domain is EAGVAQSPRYKIIEKRQSVAFWCNPISGHATLYWYQQILGQGPKLLIQFQNNGVVDDSQLPKDRFSAERLKGVDSTLKIQPAKLEDSAVYLCASSLVLGTSGGAGYEQYFGPGTRLTVT.

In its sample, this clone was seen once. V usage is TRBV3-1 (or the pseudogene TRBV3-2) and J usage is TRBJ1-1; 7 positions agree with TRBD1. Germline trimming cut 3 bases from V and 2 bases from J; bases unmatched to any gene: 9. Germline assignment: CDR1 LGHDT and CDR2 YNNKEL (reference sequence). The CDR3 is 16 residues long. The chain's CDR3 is CASSQPGTAINTEAFF. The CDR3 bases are TGTGCCAGCAGCCAGCCCGGGACAGCAATTAACACTGAAGCTTTCTTT.